This T cell receptor (beta chain) was profiled in a study of human T cells and chemical hapten exposure. The CDR3 totals 13 residues. Trimming removed 6 bases from V and 15 bases from J, with 21 bases in between. CDR1 is MGHDK and CDR2 is SYGVNS in the germline V gene. This clonotype was seen a few times. TCRdb reanalysed the RACE reads using MiXCR and keeps one entry per CDR3 protein. The data hold approximately 72,000 distinct CDR3 sequences, with 11% observed a single time. Indicated time point: patch test 3, about 24 weeks after DPC sensitization. Treatment defined: therapeutic diphenylcyclopropenone sensitization with weekly scalp DPC.

This clonotype was obtained from a woman between 50 and 59 years old with alopecia areata. Some clones in this sample may be carry-over from other donors' samples. Sequenced here: whole blood, sampled in connection with sensitization to the hapten diphenylcyclopropenone (DPC). This rearrangement joins TRBV25-1 to TRBJ2-1, with D perhaps TRBD2 (7 bases). CDR3 nucleotide sequence: TGTGCCAGCAGGGAACAGGGCCGGGACTATTGGTTCTTC. Its translation: CASREQGRDYWFF.